Listed below are T cell receptor beta chains from one sample, sequenced in a study of blood T cell repertoires in COVID-19. Some clones are missing from TCRdb's copy, which holds only in-frame ones; the method was immunoSEQ multiplex PCR. The repertoire holds about 260,000 clones, approximately 86% seen once, with about 2.1% in the top ten. Sequencing used peripheral blood. The receptor set was obtained from a man aged 25 to 40 with active or convalescent COVID-19. Each CDR3 is given with its conserved first and last residue. A D gene is named only where the DNA matches it firmly. Rows give clone size only sometimes, using once, few, many, or a class for an expanded clone.

>13|.|once|TRBV5-6|TRBJ2-5
TGTGCCAGCAGCTTGGTGGGGGGTGAGACCCAGTACTTC
CASSLVGGETQYF
>17|.|few|TRBV4-3|TRBJ1-2
TGCGCCAGCAGCCAAGAAGGGACTGGAAATTTACATGGCGGCTACACCTTC
CASSQEGTGNLHGGYTF
>19|TRBD1|once|TRBV18|TRBJ2-3
TGTGCCAGCTCACCACAGGACCTAAGACAGGGCCAAAGCACAGATACGCAGTATTTT
CASSPQDLRQGQSTDTQYF
>14|.|.|TRBV7-9|TRBJ2-7
TGTGCCAGCAGCGGGGGGACAGCCCCCCTTGGGCAGTACTTC
CASSGGTAPLGQYF
>14|.|.|TRBV7-9|TRBJ1-2
TGTGCCAGCAGCTCGCAACAGGGTAACTATGGCTACACCTTC
CASSSQQGNYGYTF
>14|.|.|TRBV6-5|TRBJ1-1
TGTGCCAGCAGAAACCGGGACTGGGGCACTGAAGCTTTCTTT
CASRNRDWGTEAFF
>15|TRBD2|.|TRBV2|TRBJ2-5
TGTGCCAGCAGTGAAGCGGGGGACTATGCCGAGACCCAGTACTTC
CASSEAGDYAETQYF
>14|.|.|TRBV19|TRBJ2-1
TGTGCCAGTAGCCGAGATGGGACAAACAATGAGCAGTTCTTC
CASSRDGTNNEQFF
>12|.|.|TRBV19|TRBJ2-2
TGTGCCAGTAGTATGGGCTCCGGGGAGCTGTTTTTT
CASSMGSGELFF
>15|.|once|TRBV27|TRBJ2-2
TGTGCCAGCAGTTTATCTGCAGGGGTCCATGGGGAGCTGTTTTTT
CASSLSAGVHGELFF
>18|TRBD1|.|TRBV27|TRBJ2-7
TGTGCCAGCAGTTTATCAGGGACAGGGGGCTTCCGGCCCTACGAGCAGTACTTC
CASSLSGTGGFRPYEQYF
>12|.|.|TRBV11-2|TRBJ2-7
TGTGCCAGCAGCTCCCACTCGGGTGAGCAGTACTTC
CASSSHSGEQYF
>16|.|few|TRBV5-5|TRBJ2-5
TGTGCCAGCAGCCCATATTCATCCGGGGGCCAAGAGACCCAGTACTTC
CASSPYSSGGQETQYF
>16|.|.|TRBV5-1|TRBJ2-7
TGCGCCAGCAGCGTCTCTTCTAGCAGTGGGAGAAGCGAGCAGTACTTC
CASSVSSSSGRSEQYF
>15|TRBD1|.|TRBV5-3|TRBJ1-6
TGTGCCAGAAATCAGGCGGACAGGCTCGGCTCACCCCTCCACTTT
CARNQADRLGSPLHF
>12|.|.|TRBV20-1|TRBJ2-7
TGCAGTGCTAGTTTATCTTCCTTCGAGCAGTACTTC
CSASLSSFEQYF
>15|.|.|TRBV6-5|TRBJ1-1
TGTGCCAGCAGTTACCGGGATCGTGTGAACACTGAAGCTTTCTTT
CASSYRDRVNTEAFF
>15|.|.|TRBV5-1|TRBJ1-1
TGCGCCAGCAGCTTGCTGGCAGGCCCGAACACTGAAGCTTTCTTT
CASSLLAGPNTEAFF
>16|.|.|TRBV21-1|TRBJ1-4
TGTGCCAGCAGAACAGTCCCAGAGCCAACTAATGAAAAACTGTTTTTT
CASRTVPEPTNEKLFF
>14|.|.|TRBV2|TRBJ1-1
TGTGCCAGCAATCCGAACGGGATGAACACTGAAGCTTTCTTT
CASNPNGMNTEAFF
>18|.|.|TRBV13|TRBJ1-3
TGTGCCACTAAAGACGGGAATATGCAGTCGAGCTCTGGAAACACCATATATTTT
CATKDGNMQSSSGNTIYF
>15|TRBD1|.|TRBV19|TRBJ1-5
TGTGCCAGTAGCGAGGGACAGGCACAGTATCAGCCCCAGCATTTT
CASSEGQAQYQPQHF
>14|.|.|TRBV2|TRBJ1-1
TGTGCCAGCAGCTTCGACACCACCAACACTGAAGCTTTCTTT
CASSFDTTNTEAFF
>14|TRBD1|.|TRBV25-1|TRBJ1-4
TGTGCCAGCAGTGAGTCCAGGGGGCGTGAAAAACTGTTTTTT
CASSESRGREKLFF
>15|.|.|TRBV6-1|TRBJ1-2
TGTGCCAGCAGTGACCCCCCAGGGTGGGGCTATGGCTACACCTTC
CASSDPPGWGYGYTF
>15|.|few|TRBV6-2/TRBV6-3|TRBJ1-1
TGTGCCAGCAGTTACTCTACAGGGTTGGTAACTGAAGCTTTCTTT
CASSYSTGLVTEAFF
>13|.|.|TRBV9|TRBJ2-7
TGTGCCAGCAGCGTAGGGCTCGCCTACGAGCAGTACTTC
CASSVGLAYEQYF
>15|.|few|TRBV3-1/TRBV3-2|TRBJ1-2
TGTGCCAGCAGCCCTTTTCTTGCAGATTCCTATGGCTACACCTTC
CASSPFLADSYGYTF
>15|.|few|TRBV6-1|TRBJ2-3
TGTGCCAGCAGTGATCGGTCAGGAAGCCCAGATACGCAGTATTTT
CASSDRSGSPDTQYF
>13|.|.|TRBV28|TRBJ1-3
TGTGCCAGCAGTTCCCTAAGTGGAAACACCATATATTTT
CASSSLSGNTIYF
>15|TRBD1|few|TRBV4-1|TRBJ1-1
TGCGCCAGCAGCCAGGTGGAGGGGGCGAACACTGAAGCTTTCTTT
CASSQVEGANTEAFF
>15|.|.|TRBV18|TRBJ2-2
TGTGCCAGCTCACCACCGGGGCTAGACACCGGGGAGCTGTTTTTT
CASSPPGLDTGELFF
>16|TRBD1|once|TRBV28|TRBJ2-5
TGTGCCAGCAGTACCCTTTTCGGGACAGGAGAAGAGACCCAGTACTTC
CASSTLFGTGEETQYF
>18|TRBD2|.|TRBV27|TRBJ2-2
TGTGCCAGCAGTCCCGTGCTAGCGGGGGGACGTGACACCGGGGAGCTGTTTTTT
CASSPVLAGGRDTGELFF
>12|TRBD1|many|TRBV29-1|TRBJ1-2
TGCAGCGTGTCAGGGGGTAACTATGGCTACACCTTC
CSVSGGNYGYTF
>16|TRBD1|.|TRBV7-2|TRBJ2-7
TGTGCCAGCAGCTTAGGTCTGGCAGGGGGCGCGTACGAGCAGTACTTC
CASSLGLAGGAYEQYF
>15|TRBD1|.|TRBV5-1|TRBJ2-7
TGCGCCAGCAGCCTAGCACAGGGGTGGCCCTACGAGCAGTACTTC
CASSLAQGWPYEQYF
>14|.|.|TRBV5-1|TRBJ2-2
TGCGCCAGCAGCTTGGCTGGCAACACCGGGGAGCTGTTTTTT
CASSLAGNTGELFF
>15|TRBD1|.|TRBV7-9|TRBJ2-2
TGTGCCAGCAGCTACGGGACAGTGAACACCGGGGAGCTGTTTTTT
CASSYGTVNTGELFF
>17|.|.|TRBV4-1|TRBJ1-5
TGCGCCAGCAGCCAAGCCCCGGGACATAAGGGGAATCAGCCCCAGCATTTT
CASSQAPGHKGNQPQHF
>11|TRBD1|.|TRBV6-5|TRBJ1-2
TGTGCCAGCGAACAGGGGAGGGGCTACACCTTC
CASEQGRGYTF
>15|.|few|TRBV7-9|TRBJ1-4
TGTGCCAGCAGCTTAGTCGAGAGTAACGGTGAAAAACTGTTTTTT
CASSLVESNGEKLFF
>14|.|.|TRBV18|TRBJ1-4
TGTGCCAGCTCGCCAGGGGCGACTAATGAAAAACTGTTTTTT
CASSPGATNEKLFF
>15|TRBD2|.|TRBV19|TRBJ2-5
TGTGCCAGTAGTGGGGCGGGAGAAGGAGAAGAGACCCAGTACTTC
CASSGAGEGEETQYF
>15|TRBD1|once|TRBV6-5|TRBJ1-1
TGTGCCAGCAGCTGGACAGGGAGAGGGAACACTGAAGCTTTCTTT
CASSWTGRGNTEAFF
>14|TRBD2|.|TRBV9|TRBJ2-5
TGTGCCAGCAGCGAGACTAGCTTTGGAGAGACCCAGTACTTC
CASSETSFGETQYF
>15|TRBD2|.|TRBV19|TRBJ2-3
TGTGCCAGTAGTTCCGGACTAGTCCCCACAGATACGCAGTATTTT
CASSSGLVPTDTQYF
>12|TRBD1|few|TRBV10-3|TRBJ1-6
TGTGCCATAGGACAGGATAATTCACCCCTCCACTTT
CAIGQDNSPLHF
>13|.|.|TRBV28|TRBJ2-7
TGTGCCAGCAGCTTTATCGCCAGGGGCCTCCCGTACTTC
CASSFIARGLPYF